The rows below give T cell receptor beta chains drawn from one sample of a study of blood T cell repertoires in COVID-19. Generated by immunoSEQ multiplex PCR, the TCRdb table keeps only in-frame clones and is missing some. Of roughly 100,000 clones listed, roughly 76% are singletons. The specimen sequenced was peripheral blood. The receptors stem from a woman in her 70s with acute or convalescent COVID-19. CDR3s include the opening cysteine and the closing phenylalanine or tryptophan. Fields, in order: V gene, J gene, D gene, clone size, CDR3 DNA, CDR3 protein. D genes are given only for firm matches. Clone size, where shown, is once, few, many, or a class for clones that have expanded.

v_call: TRBV7-2; j_call: TRBJ2-5; d_call: NA; clone_size: NA; cdr3_nt: TGTGCCAGCAGCTTAGAATACGGGGGTAAGACCCAGTACTTC; cdr3_aa: CASSLEYGGKTQYF
v_call: TRBV24-1; j_call: TRBJ1-4; d_call: NA; clone_size: NA; cdr3_nt: TGTGCCACCAGTGACGTGTGGGGCCCGTTTTTT; cdr3_aa: CATSDVWGPFF
v_call: TRBV24-1; j_call: TRBJ2-6; d_call: TRBD1; clone_size: few; cdr3_nt: TGTGCCACCAGTGACCGGGACAGACATTCCTCTGGGGCCAACGTCCTGACTTTC; cdr3_aa: CATSDRDRHSSGANVLTF
v_call: TRBV7-9; j_call: TRBJ1-2; d_call: NA; clone_size: NA; cdr3_nt: TGTGCCAGCAGCCCCCCTGCAGTAGAGGGTGGAAGCTACACCTTC; cdr3_aa: CASSPPAVEGGSYTF
v_call: TRBV12-3/TRBV12-4; j_call: TRBJ2-5; d_call: NA; clone_size: NA; cdr3_nt: TGTGCCAGCAGTTTGGACAACCAAGAGACCCAGTACTTC; cdr3_aa: CASSLDNQETQYF
v_call: TRBV30; j_call: TRBJ1-3; d_call: TRBD1; clone_size: NA; cdr3_nt: TGTGCCTGGAGTGTAAACAGGGGGTCTGGAAACACCATATATTTT; cdr3_aa: CAWSVNRGSGNTIYF
v_call: TRBV5-1; j_call: TRBJ2-5; d_call: NA; clone_size: NA; cdr3_nt: TGCGCCAGCAGCTTGATTCCACAGCAAGAGACCCAGTACTTC; cdr3_aa: CASSLIPQQETQYF
v_call: TRBV9; j_call: TRBJ2-2; d_call: NA; clone_size: once; cdr3_nt: TGTGCCAGCAGCGTAGAAGGGAGCACCGGGGAGCTGTTTTTT; cdr3_aa: CASSVEGSTGELFF
v_call: TRBV19; j_call: TRBJ1-5; d_call: NA; clone_size: NA; cdr3_nt: TGTGCCAGTAGTATGATGGCAGCGTTCAATCAGCCCCAGCATTTT; cdr3_aa: CASSMMAAFNQPQHF
v_call: TRBV11-2; j_call: TRBJ1-1; d_call: TRBD1; clone_size: NA; cdr3_nt: TGTGCCAGCAGCTTAAGTCGCCCACAGGGGGTGGACACTGAAGCTTTCTTT; cdr3_aa: CASSLSRPQGVDTEAFF
v_call: TRBV11-3; j_call: TRBJ2-3; d_call: NA; clone_size: NA; cdr3_nt: TGTGCCAGCAGCAGGGGCTTAGATACGCAGTATTTT; cdr3_aa: CASSRGLDTQYF
v_call: TRBV6-2/TRBV6-3; j_call: TRBJ2-2; d_call: TRBD2; clone_size: NA; cdr3_nt: TGTGCCAGCAGCCTAGCGGGGGGGCCCTCAGCTCCCGGGGAGCTGTTTTTT; cdr3_aa: CASSLAGGPSAPGELFF
v_call: TRBV28; j_call: TRBJ1-5; d_call: TRBD1; clone_size: NA; cdr3_nt: TGTGCCAGCAATTATGGGACAGTCAATCAGCCCCAGCATTTT; cdr3_aa: CASNYGTVNQPQHF
v_call: TRBV30; j_call: TRBJ1-1; d_call: TRBD1; clone_size: NA; cdr3_nt: TGTGCCTGGAGTCCCCTCCTCGACAGGGTGAACACTGAAGCTTTCTTT; cdr3_aa: CAWSPLLDRVNTEAFF
v_call: TRBV11-2; j_call: TRBJ1-1; d_call: TRBD1; clone_size: NA; cdr3_nt: TGTGCCAGCAGCTTCAGACAGGGAAGAGTGGAGGCTTTCTTT; cdr3_aa: CASSFRQGRVEAFF
v_call: TRBV5-4; j_call: TRBJ2-7; d_call: NA; clone_size: NA; cdr3_nt: TGTGCCAGCAGCCGAGCCTACGAGCAGTACTTC; cdr3_aa: CASSRAYEQYF
v_call: TRBV5-4; j_call: TRBJ2-1; d_call: NA; clone_size: NA; cdr3_nt: TGTGCCAGCAGTTCAGGGGCCACGCAGGCCTACAATGAGCAGTTCTTC; cdr3_aa: CASSSGATQAYNEQFF
v_call: TRBV30; j_call: TRBJ1-1; d_call: NA; clone_size: NA; cdr3_nt: TGTGCCTGGAGTGTACGAGGCGGTCCTCTTGAAGCTTTCTTT; cdr3_aa: CAWSVRGGPLEAFF
v_call: TRBV6-5; j_call: TRBJ1-1; d_call: TRBD1; clone_size: few; cdr3_nt: TGTGCCAGCACCTCGACAGGGCGTTTCGCTGAAGCTTTCTTT; cdr3_aa: CASTSTGRFAEAFF
v_call: TRBV25-1; j_call: TRBJ2-3; d_call: TRBD2; clone_size: NA; cdr3_nt: TGTGCCAGCAGTGGAGCTAGCGGTGGAACAGATACGCAGTATTTT; cdr3_aa: CASSGASGGTDTQYF
v_call: TRBV14; j_call: TRBJ1-1; d_call: NA; clone_size: NA; cdr3_nt: TGTGCCAGCAGCCAAGATACAGGCAGCACTGAAGCTTTCTTT; cdr3_aa: CASSQDTGSTEAFF
v_call: TRBV7-7; j_call: TRBJ2-2; d_call: NA; clone_size: NA; cdr3_nt: TGTGCCAGCAGCCCAAACAGGAACACCGGGGAGCTGTTTTTT; cdr3_aa: CASSPNRNTGELFF
v_call: TRBV10-3; j_call: TRBJ1-2; d_call: TRBD1; clone_size: NA; cdr3_nt: TGTGCCATCAGTGGGCAGGGGGACTATGGCTACACCTTC; cdr3_aa: CAISGQGDYGYTF
v_call: TRBV30; j_call: TRBJ1-6; d_call: NA; clone_size: NA; cdr3_nt: TGTGCCTGGAGCGGGGGGCGACAGAAGACTTCACCCCTCCACTTT; cdr3_aa: CAWSGGRQKTSPLHF
v_call: TRBV6-5; j_call: TRBJ1-1; d_call: TRBD1; clone_size: few; cdr3_nt: TGTGCCAGCAGCCGGAAGCCGACAGGGCACACTGAAGCTTTCTTT; cdr3_aa: CASSRKPTGHTEAFF
v_call: TRBV5-1; j_call: TRBJ2-2; d_call: TRBD2; clone_size: NA; cdr3_nt: TGCGCCAGCAGCTCGGGACTAGCGGGAGTATGGACCGGGGAGCTGTTTTTT; cdr3_aa: CASSSGLAGVWTGELFF
v_call: TRBV20-1; j_call: TRBJ1-3; d_call: NA; clone_size: NA; cdr3_nt: TGCAGTGTTTCTACTGGAAACACCATATATTTT; cdr3_aa: CSVSTGNTIYF
v_call: TRBV7-2; j_call: TRBJ1-2; d_call: NA; clone_size: NA; cdr3_nt: TGTGCCAGCAGTACCGCGGGGGGCCCCGATGAAGGTGGCTACACCTTC; cdr3_aa: CASSTAGGPDEGGYTF
v_call: TRBV28; j_call: TRBJ2-7; d_call: TRBD1; clone_size: once; cdr3_nt: TGTGCCACAAAACCTCCGGGACAGGGACACGAGCAGTACTTC; cdr3_aa: CATKPPGQGHEQYF
v_call: TRBV7-8; j_call: TRBJ2-1; d_call: TRBD2; clone_size: once; cdr3_nt: TGTGCCAGCAGCCAGGCGGGGGGGCCCTACAATGAGCAGTTCTTC; cdr3_aa: CASSQAGGPYNEQFF
v_call: TRBV6-1; j_call: TRBJ1-2; d_call: TRBD1; clone_size: NA; cdr3_nt: TGTGCCAGCAGTGATAGGGGGACAGGGTATGGCTACACCTTC; cdr3_aa: CASSDRGTGYGYTF
v_call: TRBV20-1; j_call: TRBJ2-7; d_call: NA; clone_size: NA; cdr3_nt: TGCAGTGCTAGTTTACTCTCCTACGAGCAGTACTTC; cdr3_aa: CSASLLSYEQYF
v_call: TRBV5-6; j_call: TRBJ1-5; d_call: NA; clone_size: NA; cdr3_nt: TGTGCCAGCAGCCGGGGGAACAGCTTTTATAGCAATCAGCCCCAGCATTTT; cdr3_aa: CASSRGNSFYSNQPQHF
v_call: TRBV5-1; j_call: TRBJ2-1; d_call: TRBD1; clone_size: NA; cdr3_nt: TGCGCCAGCACCAGGGGGACAGCCAACAATGAGCAGTTCTTC; cdr3_aa: CASTRGTANNEQFF
v_call: TRBV6-1; j_call: TRBJ2-3; d_call: TRBD2; clone_size: NA; cdr3_nt: TGTGCCAGCAGTGAAATGCGGCTAGCGGGAGGCCCAGATACGCAGTATTTT; cdr3_aa: CASSEMRLAGGPDTQYF
v_call: TRBV9; j_call: TRBJ1-2; d_call: TRBD1; clone_size: NA; cdr3_nt: TGTGCCAGCAGCGGAACACAGGGGAACTATGGCTACACCTTC; cdr3_aa: CASSGTQGNYGYTF
v_call: TRBV7-8; j_call: TRBJ2-5; d_call: NA; clone_size: NA; cdr3_nt: TGTGCCAGCAGCCGAGCTAGCGCTGGAGGAGAGACCCAGTACTTC; cdr3_aa: CASSRASAGGETQYF
v_call: TRBV4-3; j_call: TRBJ2-1; d_call: TRBD2; clone_size: NA; cdr3_nt: TGCGCCAGCAGCCAAGCCGGACTAGCGGGCCATGAGCAGTTCTTC; cdr3_aa: CASSQAGLAGHEQFF
v_call: TRBV5-1; j_call: TRBJ2-3; d_call: NA; clone_size: NA; cdr3_nt: TGCGCCAGCAGCTTGGGCGGGCAGGAATTAGGTACGCAGTATTTT; cdr3_aa: CASSLGGQELGTQYF
v_call: TRBV7-6; j_call: TRBJ2-3; d_call: TRBD1; clone_size: NA; cdr3_nt: TGTGCCGTTCAGGACAGGGGAGATACGCAGTATTTT; cdr3_aa: CAVQDRGDTQYF
v_call: TRBV29-1; j_call: TRBJ1-2; d_call: NA; clone_size: NA; cdr3_nt: TGCAGCGTTGTAGGGCAAGACAGTTACTATGGCTACACCTTC; cdr3_aa: CSVVGQDSYYGYTF
v_call: TRBV27; j_call: TRBJ1-2; d_call: TRBD1; clone_size: once; cdr3_nt: TGTGCCAGCAGTTTCGGGACAGGAGGGACTGGCTACACCTTC; cdr3_aa: CASSFGTGGTGYTF
v_call: TRBV10-3; j_call: TRBJ2-1; d_call: TRBD1; clone_size: few; cdr3_nt: TGTGCCATCGCTGGGACAGGGTACAATGAGCAGTTCTTC; cdr3_aa: CAIAGTGYNEQFF
v_call: TRBV7-2; j_call: TRBJ1-1; d_call: NA; clone_size: NA; cdr3_nt: TGTGCCAGCAGACTAGCGGGGGGCGGCACTGAAGCTTTCTTT; cdr3_aa: CASRLAGGGTEAFF
v_call: TRBV6-2/TRBV6-3; j_call: TRBJ2-2; d_call: TRBD2; clone_size: NA; cdr3_nt: TGTGCCAGCAGTTACCTGGGGACTAGCGGGAGGAAGACCGGGGAGCTGTTTTTT; cdr3_aa: CASSYLGTSGRKTGELFF
v_call: TRBV5-8; j_call: TRBJ2-3; d_call: TRBD1; clone_size: NA; cdr3_nt: TGTGCCAGCAGCTCGGACAGGGGTCCAGATACGCAGTATTTT; cdr3_aa: CASSSDRGPDTQYF
v_call: TRBV9; j_call: TRBJ2-7; d_call: NA; clone_size: once; cdr3_nt: TGTGCCAGCAGCCCCCGGAGCTCCGGGAGCCTCTACGAGCAGTACTTC; cdr3_aa: CASSPRSSGSLYEQYF
v_call: TRBV11-2; j_call: TRBJ2-7; d_call: NA; clone_size: NA; cdr3_nt: TGTGCCAGCAGCTTAGTGCAGGGAAGCTACGAGCAGTACTTC; cdr3_aa: CASSLVQGSYEQYF